This is a list of T cell receptor beta chains from one sample in a study of shared clonotypes between healthy human individuals. Clones were sequenced by immunoSEQ multiplex PCR, and TCRdb holds only the in-frame ones, with some missing. The repertoire holds 1.5 million to 2.5 million clones, with about 95% as singletons. Sequencing input: naive CD8+ T cells sorted from blood. All receptors derive from a man between 18 and 35 years old in good health. Each CDR3 is given without its conserved first and last residue. D genes are given only for firm matches.

J	D	V	CDR3
TRBJ1-1	-	TRBV27	ASSPPGMNTEAF
TRBJ2-3	TRBD2	TRBV4-3	ASSQDSGRSGTDTQY
TRBJ2-5	TRBD1	TRBV7-3	ASSAGTGFN
TRBJ2-1	TRBD2	TRBV7-9	ASSGLAGTEQF
TRBJ2-2	-	TRBV11-3	ASSLDGVGELF
TRBJ2-3	TRBD2	TRBV4-1	ASSQAFPGLAGGTDTQY
TRBJ1-5	-	TRBV27	ASSLSEKQPQH
TRBJ2-7	TRBD1	TRBV6-6	ASSWGTEYEQY
TRBJ2-3	-	TRBV4-1	ASSQGMRTDTQY
TRBJ1-2	TRBD1	TRBV5-1	ASSLDDRDYGYT
TRBJ1-3	-	TRBV6-1	ASSELSGNTIY
TRBJ1-4	TRBD1	TRBV5-8	ASSSGQLDEKLF